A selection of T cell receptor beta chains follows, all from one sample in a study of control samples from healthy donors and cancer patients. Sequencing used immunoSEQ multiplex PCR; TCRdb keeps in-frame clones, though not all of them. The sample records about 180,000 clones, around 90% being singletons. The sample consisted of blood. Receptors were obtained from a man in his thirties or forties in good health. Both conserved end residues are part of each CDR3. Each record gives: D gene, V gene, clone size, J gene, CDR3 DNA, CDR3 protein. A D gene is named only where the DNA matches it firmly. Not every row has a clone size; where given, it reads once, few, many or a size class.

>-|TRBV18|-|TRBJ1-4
TGTGCCAGCTCCCCGGACAGAAATGAAAAACTGTTTTTT
CASSPDRNEKLFF
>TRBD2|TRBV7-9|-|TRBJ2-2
TGTGCCAGCACCTTAGCGGGGCTCCACACCGGGGAGCTGTTTTTT
CASTLAGLHTGELFF
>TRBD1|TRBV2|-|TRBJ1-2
TGTGCCAGCAGTGAGACAGGGGCGGGTGGCTACACCTTC
CASSETGAGGYTF
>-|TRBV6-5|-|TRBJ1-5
TGTGCCAGCAGTTATCTGGCGAATCAGCCCCAGCATTTT
CASSYLANQPQHF
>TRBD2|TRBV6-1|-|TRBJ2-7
TGTGCCAGCAGTGAACTCTGGCTAGCGGGAGTCAGCGAGCAGTACTTC
CASSELWLAGVSEQYF
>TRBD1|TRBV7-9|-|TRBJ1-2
TGTGCCAGCAGCTCCGGGACAGGGGGAGGCTACACCTTC
CASSSGTGGGYTF
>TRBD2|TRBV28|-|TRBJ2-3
TGTGCCAGCAGTTCCCTAGCGGGGCACACAGATACGCAGTATTTT
CASSSLAGHTDTQYF
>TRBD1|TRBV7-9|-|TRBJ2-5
TGTGCCAGCAGCCCCTTCCGGGACAGGGGGCAAGAGACCCAGTACTTC
CASSPFRDRGQETQYF
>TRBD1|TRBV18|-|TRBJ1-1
TGTGCCAGCTCACCCGGACAGGGGATGAACACTGAAGCTTTCTTT
CASSPGQGMNTEAFF
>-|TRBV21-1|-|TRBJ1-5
TGTGCCAGCAGCAAAGGCCCCCCGAGCGTACTGTGCAATCAGCCCCAGCATTTT
CASSKGPPSVLCNQPQHF
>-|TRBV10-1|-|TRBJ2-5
TGCGCCACCTCCGACAGGTACCAAGAGACCCAGTACTTC
CATSDRYQETQYF
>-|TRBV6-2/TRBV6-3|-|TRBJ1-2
TGTGCCAGCAGTTACGACAGTAACTATGGCTACACCTTC
CASSYDSNYGYTF
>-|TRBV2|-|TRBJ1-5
TGTGCCAGCAGTCGCGACAGTAACGGCAATCAGCCCCAGCATTTT
CASSRDSNGNQPQHF
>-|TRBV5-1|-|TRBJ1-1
TGCGCCAGCAGCTTAGCGGCAGCGAACACTGAAGCTTTCTTT
CASSLAAANTEAFF
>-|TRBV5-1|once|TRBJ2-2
TGCGCCAGCAGCCCACAGGGTTTGAACACCGGGGAGCTGTTTTTT
CASSPQGLNTGELFF
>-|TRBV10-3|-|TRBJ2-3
TGTGCCATCAGTGGTGGGCGGTCCCTCACAGATACGCAGTATTTT
CAISGGRSLTDTQYF
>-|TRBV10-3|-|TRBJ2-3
TGTGCCATCAGTGGGACAGTGGGAGCAGATACGCAGTATTTT
CAISGTVGADTQYF
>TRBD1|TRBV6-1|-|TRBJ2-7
TGTGCCAGCAGTGAAGCCGGGACAGCCGAGCAGTACTTC
CASSEAGTAEQYF
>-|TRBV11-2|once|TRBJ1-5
TGTGCCAGCAGCTTAGCGGGGGGGGGCCAGCCCCAGCATTTT
CASSLAGGGQPQHF
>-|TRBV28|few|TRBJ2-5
TGTGCCAGCAGTTTACTGGGGACACAGGAACAAGAGACCCAGTACTTC
CASSLLGTQEQETQYF
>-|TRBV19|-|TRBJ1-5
TGTGCCAGTAGTATAGGGGCAGGGGCCAGTTTAAATCAGCCCCAGCATTTT
CASSIGAGASLNQPQHF
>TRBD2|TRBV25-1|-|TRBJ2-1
TGTGCCAGCAGTGAATATTGGACTAGCGGGGGCAATGAGCAGTTCTTC
CASSEYWTSGGNEQFF
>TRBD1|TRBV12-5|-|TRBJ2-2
TGTGCTAGTGGTTTGGTACAGGGGTCGGTCGGGGAGCTGTTTTTT
CASGLVQGSVGELFF
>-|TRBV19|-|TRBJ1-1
TGTGCCAGTAGTATAGGGGGGAACACTGAAGCTTTCTTT
CASSIGGNTEAFF
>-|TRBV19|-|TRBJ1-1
TGTGCCAGCGAATCACCCTACCGGGTGAACACTGAAGCTTTCTTT
CASESPYRVNTEAFF
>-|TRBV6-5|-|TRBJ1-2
TGTGCCAGCAGTTCCAGCGTTTATGGCTACACCTTC
CASSSSVYGYTF
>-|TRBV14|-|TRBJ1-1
TGTGCCAGCAGCAAACGTCCGGGACCCCTGAACACTGAAGCTTTCTTT
CASSKRPGPLNTEAFF
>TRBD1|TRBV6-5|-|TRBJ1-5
TGTGCCAGCAGAACGGACAGGGCTAAGAATCAGCCCCAGCATTTT
CASRTDRAKNQPQHF
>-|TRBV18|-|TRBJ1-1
TGTGCCAGCTCTTGGGGGGGGCTAGATACTGAAGCTTTCTTT
CASSWGGLDTEAFF
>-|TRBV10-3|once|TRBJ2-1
TGTGCCATCAGCCAGGGAAATGAGCAGTTCTTC
CAISQGNEQFF
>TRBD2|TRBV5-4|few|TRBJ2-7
TGTGCCAGCAGCTTGGGAGCGGGGGGCTCCTACGAGCAGTACTTC
CASSLGAGGSYEQYF
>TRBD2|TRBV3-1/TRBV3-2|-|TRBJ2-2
TGTGCCAGCAGCCAAACTTGGACCAGCGGGGGTCCCGGGGAGCTGTTTTTT
CASSQTWTSGGPGELFF
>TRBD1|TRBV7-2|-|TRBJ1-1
TGTGCCAGCAGCTTAGACAGGGGTAACACTGAAGCTTTCTTT
CASSLDRGNTEAFF
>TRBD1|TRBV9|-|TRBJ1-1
TGTGCCAGCAGGAGGGACAGGGGGACTGAAGCTTTCTTT
CASRRDRGTEAFF
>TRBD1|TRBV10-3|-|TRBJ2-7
TGTGCCATCAGTGACAGGGGGCCCTCCTACGAGCAGTACTTC
CAISDRGPSYEQYF
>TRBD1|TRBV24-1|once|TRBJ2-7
TGTGCCACCAGTGACCGATACAGGGGGCAGTACGAGCAGTACTTC
CATSDRYRGQYEQYF
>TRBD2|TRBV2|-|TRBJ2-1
TGTGCCAGCGGGGAAACCGGGACTATCTACAATGAGCAGTTCTTC
CASGETGTIYNEQFF
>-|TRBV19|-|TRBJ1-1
TGTGCCAGTAGTATCCGACTCCTTGACACTGAAGCTTTCTTT
CASSIRLLDTEAFF
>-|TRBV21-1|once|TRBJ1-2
TGTGCCAGCAGCGTACGGATTATCAGGGGCTATGGCTACACCTTC
CASSVRIIRGYGYTF
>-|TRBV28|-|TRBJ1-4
TGTGCCAGCAGTTTATCCCGCACCGTTAATGAAAAACTGTTTTTT
CASSLSRTVNEKLFF
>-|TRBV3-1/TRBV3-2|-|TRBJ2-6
TGTGCCAGCAGCTCCAGGTACTCTGGGGCCAACGTCCTGACTTTC
CASSSRYSGANVLTF
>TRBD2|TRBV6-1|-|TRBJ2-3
TGTGCCAGCAGTGAACCCCGGGGGGTCGCCCCCACAGATACGCAGTATTTT
CASSEPRGVAPTDTQYF
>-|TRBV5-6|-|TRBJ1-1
TGTGCCAGCAGCTTTATCGGACAGAACACTGAAGCTTTCTTT
CASSFIGQNTEAFF